This entry is about one T cell receptor beta chain. Its cognate antigen is unknown. This sample was taken from a study of blood T cells in healthy people across ages. Study-wide results and limits: Long-lived donors exceeded aged donors in naive CD4+ cells and diversity.

The CDR3 contains 12 residues. V was trimmed by 5 bases and J by 13 bases, leaving 17 bases between them. Germline lookup yields CDR1 SGHVS and CDR2 FNYEAQ. The use of a sample-barcoded 5' primer and a J-beta primer mix characterized a second PCR of about 6 to 12 cycles. TCRdb fed the 5' RACE reads into MiXCR, producing one record per CDR3 protein. The sample has about 640,000 distinct CDR3 sequences, roughly 53% seen once. Sequenced input: blood. The TCR was taken from a man aged 55 to 70 in good health. The chain carries TRBV7-6 and TRBJ2-5; D not resolved. The CDR3 DNA follows: TGTGCCAGCAGCCCCGGCGGTCTCCCGGTGTACTTC. Protein: CASSPGGLPVYF. Supplemented by reference TRBV7-6 and TRBJ2-5, the full variable domain reads GAGVSQSPRYKVTKRGQDVALRCDPISGHVSLYWYRQALGQGPEFLTYFNYEAQQDKSGLPNDRFSAERPEGSISTLTIQRTEQRDSAMYRCASSPGGLPVYFGPGTRLLVL.